These T cell receptor beta chains were read from a single sample in a study of T cells in Graves' hyperthyroidism and ophthalmopathy. One entry per CDR3 protein results from TCRdb running MiXCR on the multiplex PCR reads. Of 300,000 to 450,000 distinct CDR3 sequences in the sample, 25% were seen once. What was sequenced was blood. These receptors were obtained from a man aged 50 to 59 with Graves' hyperthyroidism. CDR3s include the opening cysteine and the closing phenylalanine or tryptophan. Fields, in order: V gene, J gene, D gene, clone size, CDR3 length, CDR3 DNA, CDR3 protein. D genes are given only for firm matches. Clone sizes are given selectively: once, few, many, or a class where the clone is expanded.

V gene: TRBV5-4; J gene: TRBJ1-1; D gene: .; clone size: .; CDR3 length: 11; CDR3 DNA: TGTGCCAGCACCTCAGGGCCTGAAGCTTTCTTT; CDR3 protein: CASTSGPEAFF
V gene: TRBV11-2; J gene: TRBJ2-1; D gene: TRBD2; clone size: many; CDR3 length: 15; CDR3 DNA: TGTGCCAGCAGTCTCGCGGGAGTTTCCTACAATGAGCAGTTCTTC; CDR3 protein: CASSLAGVSYNEQFF
V gene: TRBV3-1; J gene: TRBJ2-7; D gene: .; clone size: .; CDR3 length: 15; CDR3 DNA: TGTGCCAGCAGCCAAGACTCTAGCGCCACATACGAGCAGTACTTC; CDR3 protein: CASSQDSSATYEQYF
V gene: TRBV12-3/TRBV12-4; J gene: TRBJ2-7; D gene: .; clone size: many; CDR3 length: 13; CDR3 DNA: TGTGCCAGCAGTACCGGGGTTTACTACGAGCAGTACTTC; CDR3 protein: CASSTGVYYEQYF
V gene: TRBV9; J gene: TRBJ2-7; D gene: .; clone size: .; CDR3 length: 13; CDR3 DNA: TGTGCCAGCAGCGTAGCCCCGGGCGGCGAGCAGTACTTC; CDR3 protein: CASSVAPGGEQYF
V gene: TRBV28; J gene: TRBJ2-5; D gene: TRBD2; clone size: many; CDR3 length: 17; CDR3 DNA: TGTGCCAGCAGTTTATGGACCCTGACTAGCGGAAAAGAGACCCAGTACTTC; CDR3 protein: CASSLWTLTSGKETQYF
V gene: TRBV27; J gene: TRBJ1-5; D gene: .; clone size: .; CDR3 length: 15; CDR3 DNA: TGTGCCAGCAGTTCAGCAGGGAGGAGAGGTCAGCCCCAGCATTTT; CDR3 protein: CASSSAGRRGQPQHF
V gene: TRBV6-4; J gene: TRBJ1-4; D gene: .; clone size: few; CDR3 length: 16; CDR3 DNA: TGTGCCAGCAGTGACGGAGGGTTTGCAACTAATGAAAAACTGTTTTTT; CDR3 protein: CASSDGGFATNEKLFF
V gene: TRBV20-1; J gene: TRBJ1-1; D gene: .; clone size: .; CDR3 length: 14; CDR3 DNA: TGCAGTGCTAGAGCTTCGGAATTGAACACTGAAGCTTTCTTT; CDR3 protein: CSARASELNTEAFF
V gene: TRBV20-1; J gene: TRBJ1-5; D gene: .; clone size: many; CDR3 length: 13; CDR3 DNA: TGCAGTTTTTCTAAGGCATCCGATCAGCCCCAGCATTTT; CDR3 protein: CSFSKASDQPQHF